One and the same sample provided the 9 T cell receptor beta chains below, sequenced in a study of blood T cell repertoires in COVID-19. TCRdb's table, derived via immunoSEQ multiplex PCR, lists solely in-frame clones and lacks some. The sample has about 170,000 clones, 90% seen once. Sequencing was done on a sample of peripheral blood. The receptors originated from a man aged 50-60 years with acute or convalescent COVID-19.

V and J are TRBV9 and TRBJ1-1; D perhaps matches TRBD1 (5 bases). The CDR3 runs 16 residues. The germline V gene encodes CDR1 SGDLS and CDR2 YYNGEE. Trimming pared 2 bases from V and 7 bases from J, leaving 21 bases between. CDR3 protein: CASSVHRDGGICEAFF. The CDR3 DNA follows: TGTGCCAGCAGCGTCCACCGGGACGGGGGGATTTGTGAAGCTTTCTTT.

This chain links TRBV18 with TRBJ2-7, with 7 bases lining up with TRBD1. V gave up 2 bases and J gave up 6 bases; unmatched junction bases: 4. The CDR3 is made up of 13 amino acids. The V gene's germline CDR1 is KGHSH and CDR2 LQKENI. The CDR3 bases are TGTGCCAGCTCACCAGGGGGACAGTTCGAGCAGTACGTC. The encoded protein is CASSPGGQFEQYV.

This chain links TRBV7-2 with TRBJ1-2; TRBD1 agrees at 9 bases. Germline V gene lookup returns CDR1 SGHTA and CDR2 FQGNSA. The CDR3 sequence is 15 residues long. J lost 7 bases, V lost 4 bases, and 10 bases had no gene match. CDR3 protein: CASSSRPGQGSGYTF. CDR3 in DNA: TGTGCCAGCAGCTCAAGGCCGGGACAGGGTTCTGGCTACACCTTC.

This chain uses TRBV5-1 with TRBJ1-4; TRBD1 is a possible D gene (5 bases). This CDR3 comprises 16 residues. Trimming took off 3 bases at V and 0 bases at J, with 12 bases between the two ends. Looked up from germline, CDR1 is SGHRS and CDR2 is YFSETQ. CDR3 sequence: CASSSGGTTTNEKLFF. Written as DNA, the CDR3 is TGCGCCAGCAGCTCCGGGGGGACGACAACTAATGAAAAACTGTTTTTT.

The rearrangement links TRBV7-6 to TRBJ2-7; 7 bases line up with TRBD1. The trim removed 4 bases at V and 5 bases at J, leaving 2 bases unmatched. CDR1 and CDR2 from the germline V gene are SGHVS and FNYEAQ. CDR3 length: 12 residues. CDR3 protein: CASSSTGDEQYF. The DNA for the CDR3 is TGTGCCAGCAGCTCCACAGGGGACGAGCAGTACTTC.

The chain recombines TRBV7-7 with TRBJ2-7; 7 nucleotides match TRBD2. The V gene's germline CDR1 is SSHAT and CDR2 FNYEAQ (reference sequence). The CDR3 covers 14 residues. The CDR3, as DNA: TGTGCTAGCAGCTACGGGGGGAACCTCTACGAGCAGTACGTC. Protein sequence: CASSYGGNLYEQYV.

This chain links TRBV23-1 with TRBJ2-7, with 7 bases matching TRBD1. TRBV23-1 is given ORF status, its function remaining uncertain. The V segment lost 2 bases and the J segment 4 bases; nucleotides outside the gene matches: 5. The CDR3 contains 14 residues. Here the CDR3 DNA reads TGCGCCAGCAGTCAACCCGGGACAGAGTACGAGCAGTACGTC. It yields the protein CASSQPGTEYEQYV.

This clone showed up just once. This chain joins TRBV7-8 and TRBJ2-1; TRBD2 agrees at 8 bases. The V and J ends lost 1 base and 7 bases, in that order; junction bases with no gene match: 12. The CDR3 is 17 residues long. In germline, CDR1 is SGHVS, CDR2 FQNEAQ. The CDR3, as DNA: TGTGCCAGCAGCTTAGGGCTAGCGGGTGTAGGTTCGAATGAGCAGTTCTTC. Translated: CASSLGLAGVGSNEQFF. The full variable domain, with the rest looked up from reference TRBV7-8 and TRBJ2-1, is GAGVSQSPRYKVAKRGQDVALRCDPISGHVSLFWYQQALGQGPEFLTYFQNEAQLDKSGLPSDRFFAERPEGSVSTLKIQRTQQEDSAVYLCASSLGLAGVGSNEQFFGPGTRLTVL.

This chain links TRBV7-2 with TRBJ1-4; 8 positions match TRBD1. The junction had 6 bases not matched to a gene; V was cut back by 2 bases and J by 4 bases. This CDR3 has 16 residues. Per the germline V gene, CDR1 is SGHTA and CDR2 is FQGNSA. CDR3 sequence (DNA): TGTGCCAGCAGCTTATTGGGGACAGGCTATAATGAAAAACTGTTTTTT. It codes for CASSLLGTGYNEKLFF.